This T cell receptor beta chain stems from a study of blood T cell repertoires in COVID-19. Study-level information: The United States, Italy and Spain supplied acute and convalescent COVID-19 samples.

Germline loops: CDR1 LGHNA, CDR2 YNFKEQ. The V and J ends lost 1 base and 0 bases respectively, with 12 bases between them. The CDR3 spans 17 residues. The authors' processing: Reference gene primer amplification gave estimated nucleated cell counts. Generated by immunoSEQ multiplex PCR, the TCRdb table keeps only in-frame clones and is missing some. V, J and clone size are taken as reported in that table, and D and trimming were inferred from the DNA itself. The sample holds hundreds of thousands of clones, 88% seen once. Recruits, aged about 18 to 95 years, lived in 24 US areas. Participants reported their clinical history, and cohort assignment relied on those reports. This clone was found a few times.

The receptor's source is an older woman in a cohort exposed to, infected with or recovered from COVID-19 (not recorded which). The chain couples TRBV4-2 to TRBJ2-2; TRBD2 might be the D (5 bases). The sample taken for sequencing was PBMCs or T cells enriched from blood (not recorded which). CDR3 bases: TGTGCCAGCAGCCAAGGGGCATGGACTCCGAACACCGGGGAGCTGTTTTTT. This sequence encodes CASSQGAWTPNTGELFF.